These T cell receptor beta chains were read from a single sample in a study of cytomegalovirus exposure and HLA in healthy donors. Repertoires were generated with immunoSEQ multiplex PCR, while TCRdb's copy carries only in-frame clones and drops some. The sample records hundreds of thousands of clones, about 86% being singletons. The sample was PBMCs. The receptors derive from a young woman in good health and CMV-seropositive. Both conserved end residues are part of each CDR3. Each record gives: clone size, D gene, V gene, J gene, CDR3 DNA, CDR3 protein. The D gene is left open where the match is weak. Size values are once, few and many counts, or a class for expanded clones, and some rows have none.

abundance: NA
d_gene: TRBD1
v_gene: TRBV30
j_gene: TRBJ2-7
CDR3nt: TGTGCCTGGAGTGTACTACGACAGGGAATACCCTACGAGCAGTACTTC
CDR3aa: CAWSVLRQGIPYEQYF

abundance: NA
d_gene: NA
v_gene: TRBV5-1
j_gene: TRBJ2-7
CDR3nt: TGCGCCAGCAGCACGGACACAACCTCCTACGAGCAGTACTTC
CDR3aa: CASSTDTTSYEQYF

abundance: NA
d_gene: TRBD1
v_gene: TRBV5-1
j_gene: TRBJ1-1
CDR3nt: TGCGCCAGCACCTTAACAGGGGGCACTGAAGCTTTCTTT
CDR3aa: CASTLTGGTEAFF

abundance: NA
d_gene: NA
v_gene: TRBV2
j_gene: TRBJ2-7
CDR3nt: TGTGCCAGCAGGCAGGGTATCCCCTACGAGCAGTACTTC
CDR3aa: CASRQGIPYEQYF

abundance: NA
d_gene: NA
v_gene: TRBV19
j_gene: TRBJ2-1
CDR3nt: TGTGCCAGTAGTATGGGGACTTCCAATGAGCAGTTCTTC
CDR3aa: CASSMGTSNEQFF

abundance: NA
d_gene: NA
v_gene: TRBV12-1
j_gene: TRBJ1-2
CDR3nt: TGTGCCATCCTTAGGGGATATAACTATGGCTACACCTTC
CDR3aa: CAILRGYNYGYTF

abundance: NA
d_gene: NA
v_gene: TRBV9
j_gene: TRBJ2-7
CDR3nt: TGTGCCAGCAGCGTAGTTATGGGGGCGGAAATCTACGAGCAGTACTTC
CDR3aa: CASSVVMGAEIYEQYF

abundance: NA
d_gene: TRBD1
v_gene: TRBV27
j_gene: TRBJ2-4
CDR3nt: TGTGCCAGCAGCCAAGTTCCCCCGGGACAGCCTACTTTAGCCAAAAACATTCAGTACTTC
CDR3aa: CASSQVPPGQPTLAKNIQYF

abundance: NA
d_gene: NA
v_gene: TRBV19
j_gene: TRBJ2-1
CDR3nt: TGTGCCAGTAGTACCGCGGGACCGAGCGGTGAGCAGTTCTTC
CDR3aa: CASSTAGPSGEQFF

abundance: NA
d_gene: TRBD2
v_gene: TRBV7-6
j_gene: TRBJ2-7
CDR3nt: TGTGCCAGCAGCTCGTCGAGTAGCGGGAGATACGAGCAGTACTTC
CDR3aa: CASSSSSSGRYEQYF

abundance: NA
d_gene: NA
v_gene: TRBV27
j_gene: TRBJ1-2
CDR3nt: TGTGCCAGCAGTTTAGGGCAGGCGGGGAATGGCTACACCTTC
CDR3aa: CASSLGQAGNGYTF

abundance: NA
d_gene: TRBD1
v_gene: TRBV4-2
j_gene: TRBJ1-2
CDR3nt: TGTGCCAGCAGCGTACAGGGGGCTAGCGGCTACACCTTC
CDR3aa: CASSVQGASGYTF

abundance: few
d_gene: NA
v_gene: TRBV19
j_gene: TRBJ2-5
CDR3nt: TGTGCCAGTAGTATAGTAAATCAGGGAGGCGGAGAGACCCAGTACTTC
CDR3aa: CASSIVNQGGGETQYF